This T cell receptor beta chain was captured in a study of spatial heterogeneity in lung cancer. Study in general: PBMC samples from follow-up, where available, were sequenced a median of roughly two years after resection. For the average unique TCR and UMI combination, more than eight occurrences appeared in raw reads. Study results and limitations: Follow-up blood showed ubiquitous expanded tumor TCRs less than blood at resection did.

Time point defined: blood at routine non-recurrence follow-up after resection. Without sorting, whole RNA was sequenced from tumor, nontumor lung or frozen PBMC. For this clonotype: The target antigen is unknown.

V lost 0 bases and J 6 bases, leaving 6 bases between the germline ends. Looked up from germline, CDR1 is MNHEY and CDR2 is SMNVEV (reference sequence). The CDR3 has 13 residues. TCRdb reprocessed the 5' RACE reads via MiXCR and lists one record per CDR3 protein. This sample has roughly 120,000 distinct CDR3 sequences, with 12% found just once. The V gene is TRBV27, the J gene TRBJ2-4; D gene ambiguous. Sequenced material: PBMCs, taken at follow-up. This sequence originates from a male donor with early-stage non-small cell lung cancer. The chain's CDR3 is CASSLSAGNIQYF. The CDR3, as DNA: TGTGCCAGCAGTTTATCCGCAGGAAACATTCAGTACTTC.